This T cell receptor beta chain comes out of a study of neoadjuvant anti-PD-1 for oral cavity cancer. No culture or expansion preceded analysis of these blood cells. The germline gives CDR1 SGHKS, CDR2 YYEKEE (reference sequence). V lost 3 bases to trimming and J lost 0 bases; unmatched junction nucleotides: 4. CDR3 size: 16 residues. Clones were sequenced by immunoSEQ multiplex PCR, and TCRdb holds only the in-frame ones, with some missing. The table records under 20,000 clones, about 78% of them present only once. This sequence joins TRBV5-5 and TRBJ2-7; 12 bases map to TRBD2. The sequence was obtained from a person aged 40 to 85 with oral cavity squamous cell carcinoma. Sequencing was performed on PBMCs, taken before nivolumab (anti-PD-1) treatment. The CDR3 nucleotides read TGTGCCAGCAGCTCTGGGACTAGCGGGTTCTCCTACGAGCAGTACTTC. Its protein product is CASSSGTSGFSYEQYF.